A selection of T cell receptor beta chains follows, all from one sample in a study of OX40 agonist ivuxolimab in advanced cancers. Generated by immunoSEQ multiplex PCR, the TCRdb table keeps only in-frame clones and is missing some. Among 100,000 or so clones listed, about nine tenths were seen once. Material: CD4+ or CD8+ T cells sorted from blood, obtained in a trial of the OX40 agonist ivuxolimab. Source of these receptors: an adult with an advanced solid tumor such as melanoma, head and neck, liver or kidney cancer. The CDR3 runs from the conserved cysteine through the conserved F or W. A D gene is named only where the DNA matches it firmly. The size of a clone is reported for some rows only, either as once, few or many, or as a class for expanded clones.

>few|.|TRBV19|TRBJ1-5
CASSIPLGGQPQHF
TGTGCCAGTAGTATCCCCCTGGGGGGCCAGCCCCAGCATTTT
>.|TRBD2|TRBV10-3|TRBJ2-3
CAISAPGLGPDTQYF
TGTGCCATCAGTGCACCGGGACTAGGGCCGGATACGCAGTATTTT
>.|.|TRBV27|TRBJ2-1
CASSLSHTSFEQFF
TGTGCCAGCAGTTTATCCCATACTAGTTTCGAGCAGTTCTTC
>.|.|TRBV5-5|TRBJ2-1
CASSSLMIGNEQFF
TGTGCCAGCAGCTCCCTGATGATAGGCAATGAGCAGTTCTTC
>.|TRBD1|TRBV6-5|TRBJ1-1
CASSYGRQGNGEAFF
TGTGCCAGCAGTTACGGTAGACAGGGTAACGGTGAAGCTTTCTTT
>.|.|TRBV6-5|TRBJ1-3
CASSYYASGNTIYF
TGTGCCAGCAGTTACTATGCATCTGGAAACACCATATATTTT
>.|.|TRBV5-8|TRBJ2-7
CASSRTGVFSYEQYF
TGTGCCAGCAGCCGGACGGGTGTGTTCTCCTACGAGCAGTACTTC
>.|.|TRBV5-8|TRBJ2-3
CASSFISGDTQYF
TGTGCCAGCAGCTTTATTAGCGGAGATACGCAGTATTTT
>.|.|TRBV7-2|TRBJ1-2
CASSPGGNGYTF
TGTGCCAGCAGCCCCGGTGGGAATGGCTACACCTTC
>.|.|TRBV29-1|TRBJ2-5
CSTGEETQYF
TGCAGCACCGGGGAAGAGACCCAGTACTTC
>.|.|TRBV7-2|TRBJ1-2
CASSLAGPGNYGYTF
TGTGCCAGCAGCTTAGCAGGGCCTGGAAACTATGGCTACACCTTC
>once|TRBD2|TRBV9|TRBJ2-1
CASSVALAGSYNEQFF
TGTGCCAGCAGCGTAGCCCTAGCGGGCTCCTACAATGAGCAGTTCTTC